This entry concerns a single T cell receptor (beta chain). The entry originates in a study of cytomegalovirus exposure and HLA in healthy donors. Primers for the PCR totalled 60 Vbeta and 13 Jbeta. The assay was immunoSEQ multiplex PCR, and TCRdb's table has in-frame clones only and misses some. The data show about 110,000 clones, around 86% seen once. V lost 6 bases and J lost 10; bases outside the gene matches: 9. The CDR3 is 14 residues long. Germline CDR1 is MNHEY and CDR2 is SVGAGI. The receptor was derived from a man aged 35-49 years in good health and CMV-seronegative. The V gene is TRBV6-5, the J gene TRBJ1-6, with 7 nucleotides matching TRBD1. Sequenced: PBMCs. The DNA for the CDR3 is TGTGCCAGCAGCCGAACAGGGGTAGGATCACCCCTCCACTTT. The encoded protein is CASSRTGVGSPLHF.